Shown below are 28 T cell receptor beta chains from a single sample sequenced in a study of CD8 T cells in ankylosing spondylitis. TCRdb redid the calling of the 5' RACE reads with MiXCR, one entry per CDR3 protein. The sample gives roughly 140,000 distinct CDR3 sequences, 40% to 50% of which show up once; around 15% is in the top ten. The material sequenced was synovial fluid, either unsorted or a sorted T cell fraction (not recorded which). These receptors came from a male donor with ankylosing spondylitis.

In this sample, this clonotype turned up many times. This rearrangement joins TRBV9 to TRBJ2-5, with no clear D. Between the trimmed V and J ends, which lost 0 bases and 5 bases, there was a span of 11 bases. Germline assignment: CDR1 SGDLS and CDR2 YYNGEE. This CDR3 contains 14 residues. In nucleotides, the CDR3 is TGTGCCAGCAGCGTAGATACTGCATGGGAGACCCAGTACTTC. Its translation: CASSVDTAWETQYF.

V is TRBV5-1 and J is TRBJ2-1; D not resolved. CDR1 SGHRS and CDR2 YFSETQ come from the germline V gene. CDR3 size: 11 residues. V was pared by 3 bases and J by 5 bases, with 3 bases between. Written as DNA, the CDR3 is TGCGCCAGCAGCTACAACAATGAGCAGTTCTTC. This sequence encodes CASSYNNEQFF.

The chain couples TRBV11-1 to TRBJ2-6; maybe TRBD1 (5 bases). V lost 1 base and J lost 4, with 11 bases in between. Germline CDR1 SGHAT, CDR2 FQDESV (reference sequence). The CDR3 is made up of 16 amino acids. CDR3 region: CASSLGPGSGANVLTF. CDR3 nucleotide sequence: TGTGCCAGCAGCTTAGGCCCAGGGTCCGGGGCCAACGTCCTGACTTTC.

This clonotype occurred many times. The V gene is TRBV7-9, the J gene TRBJ1-1, with 8 bases identical to TRBD1. CDR1 SEHNR and CDR2 FQNEAQ come from the germline V gene (reference sequence). J was trimmed by 2 bases and V by 0 bases; bases with no gene match: 8. This CDR3 has 17 residues. In DNA, the CDR3 is TGTGCCAGCAGCTTAGCCAAGGGACAGGCGGGAAACACTGAAGCTTTCTTT. Its protein is CASSLAKGQAGNTEAFF. Supplemented by reference TRBV7-9 and TRBJ1-1, the full variable domain reads DTGVSQNPRHKITKRGQNVTFRCDPISEHNRLYWYRQTLGQGPEFLTYFQNEAQLEKSRLLSDRFSAERPKGSFSTLEIQRTEQGDSAMYLCASSLAKGQAGNTEAFFGQGTRLTVV.

This clonotype was counted between two and nine times. This sequence joins TRBV7-2 and TRBJ2-5, with 13 bases matching TRBD2. This CDR3 contains 16 residues. CDR1 is SGHTA and CDR2 is FQGNSA in the germline V gene. Trimming at V came to 5 bases and at J to 4 bases, leaving 7 bases not matched to a gene. The CDR3 spells CASSGPGLAGLETQYF. The CDR3 region has the DNA TGTGCCAGCAGCGGACCGGGACTAGCGGGATTAGAGACCCAGTACTTC.

The rearrangement uses TRBV6-2 or TRBV6-3 and TRBJ2-1; TRBD2 matches at 10 bases. Germline CDR1 is MNHEY and CDR2 is SVGEGT. The CDR3 extends over 16 amino acids. The V segment lost 2 bases and the J segment 3 bases; nucleotides outside the gene matches: 4. The CDR3 region is CASSYRIAGGYNEQFF. The CDR3 bases are TGTGCCAGCAGTTACCGGATAGCGGGGGGCTACAATGAGCAGTTCTTC.

This clonotype was counted many times. In nucleotides, the CDR3 is TGCGCCAGCAGCCAAATACCAGCGGGGAATGAGCAGTTCTTC. It codes for CASSQIPAGNEQFF. The chain carries TRBV4-1 and TRBJ2-1, with 7 bases identical to TRBD2. V shed 2 bases and J 7 bases; nucleotides not matched to a gene: 5. The CDR3 is made up of 14 amino acids. CDR1 and CDR2 from the germline V gene are MGHRA and YSYEKL.

This clonotype appeared many times. The chain joins TRBV29-1 to TRBJ2-3; D is unresolved. Germline V gene data show CDR1 as SQVTM and CDR2 as ANQGSEA. The CDR3 runs 12 residues. V was cut by 3 bases and J by 4 bases, with 8 bases left in between. The CDR3 protein is CSVDSLSDTQYF. The CDR3 DNA follows: TGCAGCGTTGACTCCCTTTCAGATACGCAGTATTTT.

This clonotype has at least ten counts. V and J are TRBV5-1 and TRBJ2-1, with D unclear. The CDR3 is 12 amino acids. Germline V gene sequence: CDR1 SGHRS, CDR2 YFSETQ. The ends were cut back, 1 base at V and 8 bases at J, with 7 bases in the middle. This chain's CDR3 is CASSLKPDEQFF. The CDR3 bases are TGCGCCAGCAGCTTGAAGCCTGATGAGCAGTTCTTC.

The chain has TRBV19 and TRBJ1-3; D call uncertain. V gave up 5 bases and J gave up 0 bases, with 8 bases separating them. Germline loops: CDR1 LNHDA, CDR2 SQIVND (reference sequence). This CDR3 is built from 14 residues. CDR3 in DNA: TGTGCCAGTAGTTTGGACGGCTCTGGAAACACCATATATTTT. It codes for CASSLDGSGNTIYF.

The chain links TRBV4-1 to TRBJ2-3; D unresolved. Trimming removed 3 bases from V and 2 bases from J, with 6 bases in between. The CDR3 is made up of 13 amino acids. CDR1 and CDR2 from the germline V gene are MGHRA and YSYEKL. Written as DNA, the CDR3 is TGCGCCAGCAGCCACGACCACACAGATACGCAGTATTTT. The encoded protein is CASSHDHTDTQYF.

This clonotype was observed a handful of times. The chain recombines TRBV5-1 with TRBJ1-2; TRBD1 aligns across 8 bases. The CDR3 is 13 residues long. V gave up 3 bases and J gave up 8 bases; unmatched junction bases: 6. Germline V gives CDR1 SGHRS, CDR2 YFSETQ. Here the CDR3 DNA reads TGCGCCAGCAGCTCTGGACAGGGTTTCGGCTACACCTTC. Protein product: CASSSGQGFGYTF.

This clonotype was counted a single time. The V call is TRBV11-3, the J call TRBJ1-1; 8 bases agree with TRBD1. Per germline, CDR1 SGHNT and CDR2 YENEEA. This CDR3 has 15 amino acids. Germline trimming cut 7 bases from V and 3 bases from J; bases unmatched to any gene: 10. The CDR3 DNA follows: TGTGCCAGCATAGGACAGGGTATGGGTTACACTGAAGCTTTCTTT. Amino acid sequence: CASIGQGMGYTEAFF. Full variable domain (remainder filled in from reference TRBV11-3 and TRBJ1-1): EAGVVQSPRYKIIEKKQPVAFWCNPISGHNTLYWYLQNLGQGPELLIRYENEEAVDDSQLPKDRFSAERLKGVDSTLKIQPAELGDSAVYLCASIGQGMGYTEAFFGQGTRLTVV.

The CDR3 here is CSAPTGGDSYEQYF. As DNA, the CDR3 is TGCAGTGCCCCGACAGGGGGCGACTCCTACGAGCAGTACTTC. The chain is built from TRBV20-1 and TRBJ2-7; 10 bases are a match to TRBD1. V gave up 6 bases and J gave up 0 bases; unmatched junction bases: 5. CDR1 is DFQATT, CDR2 SNEGSKA, per germline (reference sequence). The CDR3 length is 14 residues.

This clonotype was counted a single time. The chain links TRBV2 to TRBJ2-7; 7 positions match TRBD1. The CDR3 has 16 amino acids. CDR1 is SNHLY, CDR2 FYNNEI, per germline. The trim removed 5 bases at V and 2 bases at J, leaving 12 bases unmatched. Written as DNA, the CDR3 is TGTGCCAGCAGTTGGGAGAGGGACAGAGACACCTACGAGCAGTACTTC. Translated, it gives CASSWERDRDTYEQYF.

The chain employs TRBV11-2 and TRBJ1-1, with unresolved D. Germline V lookup: CDR1 SGHAT, CDR2 FQNNGV. The germline V and J ends were trimmed by 5 bases and 4 bases, with 17 bases remaining between them. The CDR3 extends over 15 amino acids. The CDR3 coding sequence is TGTGCCAGCAGCCCATTGGATGGGTCCCGCACTGAAGCTTTCTTT. This translates into CASSPLDGSRTEAFF.

The chain combines TRBV7-6 with TRBJ2-5; no clear D. The CDR3 has 11 amino acids. Germline CDR1 reads SGHVS; CDR2 reads FNYEAQ. The ends were cut back, 6 bases at V and 7 bases at J, with 9 bases in the middle. DNA of the CDR3: TGTGCCAGCAGACAATGGGTGACCCAGTACTTC. It is translated as CASRQWVTQYF.

The table lists this clonotype with a count of one. CDR3 sequence reads: CAISVRRQGPGANVLTF. Here the CDR3 DNA reads TGTGCCATCAGTGTACGCCGCCAGGGTCCTGGGGCCAACGTCCTGACTTTC. The chain is built from TRBV10-3 and TRBJ2-6; possible D gene TRBD1, 5 bases. From germline, CDR1 is ENHRY and CDR2 SYGVKD. V lost 4 bases, J lost 2 bases, and 15 bases lay in between. CDR3 length: 17 amino acids.

The gene calls are TRBV4-1 and TRBJ2-1; D is uncertain. The CDR3 is 16 amino acids. V gave up 3 bases and J gave up 0 bases, with 12 bases separating them. Germline CDR1 MGHRA, CDR2 YSYEKL. The DNA for the CDR3 is TGCGCCAGCAGCCAGGCAGAAGATCCCTCCTACAATGAGCAGTTCTTC. Encoded protein: CASSQAEDPSYNEQFF.

V usage is TRBV4-2 and J usage is TRBJ2-3, with D perhaps TRBD2 (6 bases). The CDR3 loop spans 15 amino acids. Germline V lookup: CDR1 LGHNA, CDR2 YNFKEQ. Trimming removed 1 base from V and 2 bases from J, with 10 bases in between. CDR3 residues: CASSQAGDYTDTQYF. In nucleotides, the CDR3 is TGTGCCAGCAGCCAAGCGGGGGATTACACAGATACGCAGTATTTT.

This clonotype occurred a few times. In DNA, the CDR3 is TGTGCCAGCAGTTTAATAGAGACCAATGAGCAGTTCTTC. Translating it yields CASSLIETNEQFF. The gene calls are TRBV12-3 or TRBV12-4 and TRBJ2-1; D call uncertain. V lost 2 bases and J 6 bases, leaving 8 bases between the germline ends. The CDR3 is made up of 13 amino acids.

The sample holds a few counts of this clonotype. The chain joins TRBV7-9 to TRBJ1-3; D ambiguous. V lost 7 bases, J lost 1 base, and 14 bases lay in between. The CDR3 is 15 amino acids. CDR1 and CDR2 (germline): SEHNR, FQNEAQ (reference sequence). In nucleotides, the CDR3 is TGTGCCAGCACCAACAATAACCCTTCTGGAAACACCATATATTTT. Encoded protein: CASTNNNPSGNTIYF.

This clonotype was counted between two and nine times. The genes are TRBV20-1 and TRBJ2-1; D gene ambiguous. The CDR3 is 12 residues long. Trimming stripped 0 bases from V and 12 bases from J, with 12 bases between. CDR1 and CDR2 from the germline V gene are DFQATT and SNEGSKA (reference sequence). The CDR3 region is CSARDSKLGQFF. The CDR3 nucleotides are TGCAGTGCTAGAGATTCTAAGCTGGGGCAGTTCTTC.

V is TRBV29-1 and J is TRBJ1-1, with 8 bases aligning to TRBD1. Germline V gene sequence: CDR1 SQVTM, CDR2 ANQGSEA. Unmatched junction bases numbered 11, after V lost 7 bases and J lost 4 bases. This CDR3 comprises 14 residues. The DNA of the CDR3 is TGCAGCGCTAGCGACAGGGGCGGGGGCACTGAAGCTTTCTTT. Encoded protein: CSASDRGGGTEAFF.

The chain links TRBV7-9 to TRBJ1-4; D possibly corresponds to TRBD1 (5 bases). Germline loops: CDR1 SEHNR, CDR2 FQNEAQ (reference sequence). The CDR3 is made up of 16 amino acids. The V and J ends lost 5 bases and 8 bases respectively, with 21 bases between them. CDR3 sequence: CASSPVPGGGREKLFF. CDR3 nucleotides: TGTGCCAGCAGCCCCGTGCCGGGGGGAGGAAGGGAAAAACTGTTTTTT.

The chain couples TRBV6-1 to TRBJ1-1, with D uncertain. Deletions cut 2 bases from V and 4 bases from J, with 11 bases between. There are 14 residues in the CDR3. The germline gives CDR1 MNHNS, CDR2 SASEGT. The DNA for the CDR3 is TGTGCCAGCAGTGAATCCACGGAGGGCACTGAAGCTTTCTTT. Translated: CASSESTEGTEAFF.

The gene calls are TRBV12-3 or TRBV12-4 and TRBJ2-5, with 7 bases aligning to TRBD2. CDR3 length: 14 residues. The junction had 5 bases not matched to a gene; V was cut back by 2 bases and J by 5 bases. In nucleotides, the CDR3 is TGTGCCAGCAGTTTACCGGGAGGAGGGGAGACCCAGTACTTC. Translating it yields CASSLPGGGETQYF.

This chain joins TRBV5-1 and TRBJ2-1; 10 positions match TRBD2. Trimming took 2 bases from V and 0 from J; bases not matched to a gene: 8. CDR1 and CDR2 (germline): SGHRS, YFSETQ. The CDR3 totals 18 residues. The CDR3 loop reads CASSFSGGLSFSYNEQFF. DNA of the CDR3: TGCGCCAGCAGCTTTAGCGGGGGGCTATCCTTCTCCTACAATGAGCAGTTCTTC.